A single sample is the source of the 27 T cell receptor beta chains below, sequenced in a study of T and B cells in COVID-19 patients. Multiplex PCR with BIOMED2 TRB-A/B primer pools amplified TRB rearrangements. TCRdb ran MiXCR on the multiplex PCR reads and lists one entry per CDR3 protein. The table records roughly 13,000 distinct CDR3 sequences, roughly 27% of them present only once. Blood genomic DNA input for TRB amplification was about 240-500 ng. The sequencing input was blood. The receptors were gathered from a human donor who had recovered from COVID-19.

The chain recombines TRBV27 with TRBJ1-1, with 9 bases aligning to TRBD1. J gave up 3 bases and V 4 bases, and 0 bases lay outside the gene matches. Germline V gene sequence: CDR1 MNHEY, CDR2 SMNVEV (reference sequence). The CDR3 covers 13 residues. The chain's CDR3 is CASSWTGDTEAFF. CDR3 bases: TGTGCCAGCAGTTGGACAGGGGACACTGAAGCTTTCTTT.

This clonotype is medium-sized in the sample. The chain combines TRBV19 with TRBJ2-7; D is unresolved. Germline assignment: CDR1 LNHDA and CDR2 SQIVND (reference sequence). Trimming shortened V by 8 bases and J by 2 bases, and 19 bases separated the two germline ends. CDR3 size: 15 residues. As DNA, the CDR3 is TGTGCCAGTCGCCACGGTGGCGGAAGGACCTACGAGCAGTACTTC. This translates into CASRHGGGRTYEQYF. Together with reference TRBV19 and TRBJ2-7, the CDR3 gives the full variable domain: DGGITQSPKYLFRKEGQNVTLSCEQNLNHDAMYWYRQDPGQGLRLIYYSQIVNDFQKGDIAEGYSVSREKKESFPLTVTSAQKNPTAFYLCASRHGGGRTYEQYFGPGTRLTVT.

Many counts were recorded for this clonotype. This chain joins TRBV12-3 or TRBV12-4 and TRBJ2-7; D gene ambiguous. V lost 5 bases and J lost 6, with 14 bases in between. The CDR3 has 13 residues. The CDR3 sequence: CASSLKGLFEQYF. The CDR3 DNA reads as TGTGCCAGCAGTCTAAAGGGCCTTTTCGAGCAGTACTTC.

This rearrangement joins TRBV20-1 to TRBJ2-1; the D gene is possibly TRBD1 (5 bases). The V end was cut by 1 base, the J end by 5 bases, with 9 bases between. Germline V gene lookup returns CDR1 DFQATT and CDR2 SNEGSKA (reference sequence). CDR3 length: 13 amino acids. The DNA of the CDR3 is TGCAGTGCTAGAGGGGGCCATAACAATGAGCAGTTCTTC. Translating it yields CSARGGHNNEQFF.

This clonotype is judged medium-sized. The CDR3 DNA reads TGTGCCAGTAGCCCCGAGGCAACAGATACGCAGTATTTT. Amino acid sequence: CASSPEATDTQYF. The chain carries TRBV19 and TRBJ2-3, with unresolved D. Trimming stripped 6 bases from V and 3 bases from J, with 10 bases between. The CDR3 sequence is 13 residues long. Germline V gene lookup returns CDR1 LNHDA and CDR2 SQIVND (reference sequence).

The chain is built from TRBV20-1 and TRBJ2-1; D is undetermined. This CDR3 contains 15 residues. Trimming took off 1 base at V and 5 bases at J, with 15 bases between the two ends. Germline V gene lookup returns CDR1 DFQATT and CDR2 SNEGSKA (reference sequence). The CDR3 region is CSARVARKGDNEQFF. CDR3 nucleotide sequence: TGCAGTGCTAGAGTGGCTAGGAAAGGAGACAATGAGCAGTTCTTC.

This CDR3 reads CATSDPAGGPLGEQFF. The CDR3 DNA sequence: TGTGCCACCAGTGATCCTGCGGGGGGTCCATTGGGTGAGCAGTTCTTC. V and J are TRBV24-1 and TRBJ2-1; 8 bases match TRBD2. CDR1 is KGHDR, CDR2 SFDVKD, per germline. V gave up 3 bases and J gave up 9 bases; unmatched junction bases: 12. The CDR3 extends over 16 amino acids.

This clonotype has ten or more counts. The CDR3 loop is CASGRIEAFF. The CDR3 nucleotides read TGTGCCAGCGGACGGATTGAAGCTTTCTTT. V and J are TRBV6-5 and TRBJ1-1; D not resolved. Germline CDR1 reads MNHEY; CDR2 reads SVGAGI. V shed 8 bases and J shed 7 bases, with 8 bases lying between them. The CDR3 is made up of 10 amino acids.

This clonotype was counted a few times. V gene TRBV7-6 combines with J gene TRBJ2-7, with TRBD1 identical over 7 bases. This CDR3 comprises 16 residues. Germline V gene sequence: CDR1 SGHVS, CDR2 FNYEAQ. V dropped 1 base and J dropped 0; count of bases not matched to a gene: 6. CDR3 loop: CASSLGPGQSSYEQYF. The CDR3 bases are TGTGCCAGCAGCTTAGGACCGGGACAGAGCTCCTACGAGCAGTACTTC.

This clonotype was seen a few times. In nucleotides, the CDR3 is TGTGCCACCAGTGATCCCCGGGGACAGCGGTTCTTC. It translates to CATSDPRGQRFF. The chain carries TRBV24-1 and TRBJ2-1; 7 positions agree with TRBD1. CDR1 is KGHDR, CDR2 SFDVKD, per germline. This CDR3 contains 12 residues. Trimming took 3 bases from V and 15 from J; bases not matched to a gene: 7.

Only a few counts were recorded for this clonotype. The J gene is TRBJ2-7, the V gene TRBV10-3, with 7 nucleotides matching TRBD2. V was clipped by 0 bases and J by 1 base; unmatched bases: 6. Germline lookup yields CDR1 ENHRY and CDR2 SYGVKD. CDR3 size: 16 residues. The chain's CDR3 is CAISESVSSGSYEQYF. The DNA for the CDR3 is TGTGCCATCAGTGAGTCTGTGTCTAGCGGATCCTACGAGCAGTACTTC.

In this sample, this clonotype is medium-sized (0.01 to 0.1%). The chain uses TRBV30 and TRBJ2-1; no definite D call. CDR3 length: 12 amino acids. Looked up from germline, CDR1 is GTSNPN and CDR2 is SVGIG (reference sequence). Trimming stripped 4 bases from V and 7 bases from J, with 11 bases between. Written as DNA, the CDR3 is TGTGCCTGGACTCCGGACGGAAATGAGCAGTTCTTC. Translation: CAWTPDGNEQFF.

This clonotype was detected only a few times. This chain uses TRBV5-8 with TRBJ2-7, with no clear D. The CDR3 length is 13 residues. V lost 0 bases to trimming and J lost 3 bases, with 7 bases between them. Germline V CDR1 and CDR2: SGHTS, YDEGEE. The CDR3: CASSLGQLYEQYF. The CDR3 nucleotides are TGTGCCAGCAGCTTGGGGCAGCTCTACGAGCAGTACTTC.

This clonotype came up a few times. V and J are TRBV6-1 and TRBJ2-7; no clear D. V lost 6 bases to trimming and J lost 0 bases, with 9 bases between them. This CDR3 has 13 residues. Germline V gene sequence: CDR1 MNHNS, CDR2 SASEGT. This CDR3 is CASRSDGSYEQYF. DNA of the CDR3: TGTGCCAGCAGGTCGGACGGCTCCTACGAGCAGTACTTC.

The chain uses TRBV5-4 and TRBJ1-5, with a possible D match to TRBD1 (6 bases). This CDR3 region has 15 residues. Looked up from germline, CDR1 is SGHNT and CDR2 is YYREEE (reference sequence). The V and J ends lost 4 bases and 3 bases respectively, with 14 bases between them. CDR3 DNA sequence: TGTGCCAGCAGCCCGCAGGGGTACACCAATCAGCCCCAGCATTTT. Its protein product is CASSPQGYTNQPQHF.

By share of the sample, this clonotype is medium-sized. This chain uses TRBV6-5 with TRBJ1-2; D unclear. Trimming stripped 3 bases from V and 8 bases from J, with 19 bases between. Germline lookup yields CDR1 MNHEY and CDR2 SVGAGI. There are 15 residues in the CDR3. CDR3 DNA sequence: TGTGCCAGCAGTTATGACACCTCCCGTAGAGGAGGCTACACCTTC. Translating gives CASSYDTSRRGGYTF.

This clonotype counts as medium-sized. The J gene is TRBJ2-3, the V gene TRBV27, with 7 bases fitting TRBD2. Trimming took 6 bases from V and 8 from J; bases not matched to a gene: 14. The CDR3 has 15 amino acids. Germline V gene data show CDR1 as MNHEY and CDR2 as SMNVEV (reference sequence). The CDR3 nucleotides read TGTGCCAGCAGCTCTCTAGCGGCGCCTCAGGGTACGCAGTATTTT. Amino acid sequence: CASSSLAAPQGTQYF.

This clonotype is classed as medium-sized. The chain joins TRBV19 to TRBJ2-5; the D gene is possibly TRBD2 (5 bases). The CDR3 is 15 amino acids. Looked up from germline, CDR1 is LNHDA and CDR2 is SQIVND (reference sequence). V lost 0 bases and J lost 4, with 12 bases in between. CDR3 region: CASSIEFGLAETQYF. DNA for the CDR3: TGTGCCAGTAGTATAGAATTTGGGCTAGCAGAGACCCAGTACTTC.

In this sample, this clonotype turned up a few times. The chain carries TRBV11-2 and TRBJ1-4; D may be TRBD1 (6 bases). V was shortened by 8 bases and J by 5 bases, with 18 bases between the two germline ends. This CDR3 has 15 residues. The germline V gene has CDR1 SGHAT and CDR2 FQNNGV. The DNA of the CDR3 is TGTGCCAGCCAGGCGGCGGCCGGGACAAATGAAAAACTGTTTTTT. Residues: CASQAAAGTNEKLFF. The whole variable domain, filled in from reference TRBV11-2 and TRBJ1-4, reads EAGVAQSPRYKIIEKRQSVAFWCNPISGHATLYWYQQILGQGPKLLIQFQNNGVVDDSQLPKDRFSAERLKGVDSTLKIQPAKLEDSAVYLCASQAAAGTNEKLFFGSGTQLSVL.

By sample share, this clonotype is medium-sized. The chain couples TRBV19 to TRBJ2-7; 8 nucleotides match TRBD2. The CDR3 is 13 residues long. From germline, CDR1 is LNHDA and CDR2 SQIVND (reference sequence). Trimming removed 5 bases from V and 3 bases from J; junction bases left unmatched: 3. The CDR3 loop reads CASSQREFYEQYF. CDR3 nucleotides: TGTGCCAGTAGTCAGCGGGAGTTCTACGAGCAGTACTTC.

In regard to this clonotype: An end of the junction differs from the germline gene, which may be a read error. The chain has TRBV27 and TRBJ1-1; 8 bases agree with TRBD1. The CDR3 has 12 residues. The germline CDR1 and CDR2 sequences are MNHEY and SMNVEV (reference sequence). CDR3 sequence (DNA): TGTGCCAGCAGGTCAGGGGGCACTGAAGCTTTATTT. This gives the protein CASRSGGTEALF.

The chain carries TRBV6-4 and TRBJ1-2; a possible D gene is TRBD1 (5 bases). V was shortened by 3 bases and J by 4 bases, with 12 bases between the two germline ends. Germline assignment: CDR1 MRHNA and CDR2 SNTAGT. This CDR3 is 14 amino acids long. The CDR3 region has the DNA TGTGCCAGCAGTGAATGGGACGGCGGCTATGGCTACACCTTC. Its translation is CASSEWDGGYGYTF.

This clonotype was observed a handful of times. The CDR3: CAWSGRVDQPQHF. The CDR3 DNA reads TGTGCCTGGAGTGGCAGGGTCGATCAGCCCCAGCATTTT. The chain carries TRBV30 and TRBJ1-5, with D perhaps TRBD1 (5 bases). This CDR3 is built from 13 residues. Germline V CDR1 and CDR2: GTSNPN, SVGIG (reference sequence). V was cut by 1 base and J by 5 bases, with 9 bases left in between.

Notes on this clonotype: A much more abundant neighbour one base away suggests this may be a read error. The rearrangement uses TRBV27 and TRBJ2-7, with D perhaps matching TRBD2 (5 bases). The length of the CDR3 is 17 residues. Trimming took off 0 bases at V and 6 bases at J, with 21 bases between the two ends. In germline, CDR1 is MNHEY, CDR2 SMNVEV (reference sequence). The CDR3: CASSLSLAPTGRSEQYF. CDR3 nucleotide sequence: TGTGCCAGCAGTTTATCGTTAGCCCCTACGGGGAGAAGCGAGCAGTACTTC.

V gene TRBV2 combines with J gene TRBJ2-3, with D tentatively TRBD1 (6 bases). CDR3 length equals 14 residues. Trimming took 4 bases from V and 6 from J, leaving 14 bases between them. CDR1 and CDR2 from the germline V gene are SNHLY and FYNNEI. This CDR3 reads CASSVYRVLDTQYF. CDR3 DNA sequence: TGTGCCAGCAGTGTTTACAGGGTGTTGGATACGCAGTATTTT.

The chain carries TRBV14 and TRBJ1-1; D remains ambiguous. CDR1 is SGHDN, CDR2 FVKESK, per germline. The CDR3 contains 13 residues. The V and J ends lost 4 bases and 1 base respectively, with 7 bases between them. The CDR3 DNA follows: TGTGCCAGCAGCCTCGAACAGAACACTGAAGCTTTCTTT. This gives the protein CASSLEQNTEAFF.

As to this clonotype: This may be a read error: a much more frequent sequence differs by one nucleotide. V and J are TRBV6-6 and TRBJ2-3, with no clear D. V lost 5 bases, J lost 1 base, and 7 bases lay in between. Germline CDR1 MNHNY, CDR2 SVGAGI (reference sequence). CDR3 length equals 13 residues. The CDR3 reads CASSVLGTDTQYF. The CDR3 DNA reads TGTGCCAGCAGTGTATTAGGCACAGATACGCAGTATTTT.